This TCR beta chain derives from a study of blood T cell repertoires in COVID-19. The wider study: Sample material is recorded as cDNA or gDNA derived from T cells, B-cell-depleted T cells, or PBMCs.

J lost 1 base, V lost 3 bases, and 4 bases had no gene match. Germline CDR1 reads SGHAT; CDR2 reads FQNNGV. This CDR3 comprises 17 residues. This clone is a singleton in its sample. The method was immunoSEQ multiplex PCR; TCRdb's version includes in-frame clones alone and lacks a portion of them. The sample yields 310,000 or so clones, 90% seen once. Sequencing was done on a sample of PBMCs or T cells enriched from blood (not recorded which). The rearrangement joins TRBV11-2 to TRBJ2-2, with TRBD2 identical over 11 bases. This clonotype was sampled from a woman in her 30s who had recovered from COVID-19. The DNA for the CDR3 is TGTGCCAGCAGCTTGAGACTAGCGGGATTGAACACCGGGGAGCTGTTTTTT. Translating it yields CASSLRLAGLNTGELFF. Full variable domain (missing parts from reference TRBV11-2 and TRBJ2-2): EAGVAQSPRYKIIEKRQSVAFWCNPISGHATLYWYQQILGQGPKLLIQFQNNGVVDDSQLPKDRFSAERLKGVDSTLKIQPAKLEDSAVYLCASSLRLAGLNTGELFFGEGSRLTVL.